This TCR beta chain was sequenced for a study of CD8+ T cells in alopecia areata. At the level of the study: Treated patients received oral tofacitinib, 5 to 10 mg twice daily.

Treatment denoted: oral pan-JAK inhibitor, 5-10 mg twice daily. The V segment lost 3 bases and the J segment 5 bases; nucleotides outside the gene matches: 5. In germline, CDR1 is SGDLS, CDR2 YYNGEE. The length of the CDR3 is 14 residues. Study-wide points: Elevated clonality characterized lesional scalp relative to normal scalp, particularly in alopecia totalis/universalis. With patients, TCR sharing proved less clear than in mice, a difference possibly related to HLA. Among the top 100, expanded CD8+ clones, as well as scalp clonality, were significantly decreased by tofacitinib.

On this clone itself: What it recognizes is unknown.

Extraction and reverse transcription of RNA yielded cDNA as the sequencing template. Libraries were prepared by immunoSEQ multiplex PCR; TCRdb keeps only in-frame clonotypes and omits some of them. The table includes 150,000 or so clones, 58% detected once. Here the sequenced sample was CD4+ T cells sorted from blood, taken at approximately week 61, from a patient treated with tofacitinib. The origin of this receptor is a human donor with alopecia areata. The V call is TRBV9, the J call TRBJ1-2; the match to TRBD1 covers 9 bases. This CDR3 is CASSAGQGIYGYTF. For the CDR3, the DNA is TGTGCCAGCAGCGCCGGACAGGGGATATATGGCTACACCTTC.